One sample yielded the 28 T cell receptor beta chains listed below, sequenced in a study of cytomegalovirus exposure and HLA in healthy donors. A multiplex PCR was run with 60 Vbeta primers and 13 Jbeta primers. Assay: immunoSEQ multiplex PCR; the TCRdb copy retains only in-frame clones and omits some. This sample has 120,000 or so clones; 60% to 75% occur once, and the top ten carry under 3%. The sequenced sample was PBMCs. All receptors derive from a woman between 35 and 50 years old in good health and CMV-seropositive.

The chain couples TRBV5-1 to TRBJ1-4; TRBD1 matches at 7 bases. The CDR3 sequence is 15 residues long. Trimming cost V 2 bases and J 2 bases; bases outside gene matches: 3. CDR1 is SGHRS, CDR2 YFSETQ, per germline. CDR3 nucleotides: TGCGCCAGCAGCTTAACAGGGGAGACTAATGAAAAACTGTTTTTT. This translates into CASSLTGETNEKLFF. The variable domain in full, with the rest retrieved from reference TRBV5-1 and TRBJ1-4, is KAGVTQTPRYLIKTRGQQVTLSCSPISGHRSVSWYQQTPGQGLQFLFEYFSETQRNKGNFPGRFSGRQFSNSRSEMNVSTLELGDSALYLCASSLTGETNEKLFFGSGTQLSVL.

The sample holds a few counts of this clone. The chain employs TRBV4-3 and TRBJ2-1; D perhaps matches TRBD1 (6 bases). V dropped 1 base and J dropped 7 bases, with 11 bases sitting between them. Germline V gene sequence: CDR1 LGHNA, CDR2 YSLEER. The CDR3 contains 14 residues. CDR3 coding DNA: TGCGCCAGCAGCCAAGTTACTAGGGGGAATGAGCAGTTCTTC. Translated: CASSQVTRGNEQFF.

This sequence joins TRBV11-1 and TRBJ1-1; 8 nucleotides line up with TRBD1. The germline gives CDR1 SGHAT, CDR2 FQDESV (reference sequence). The CDR3 has 16 residues. The trim removed 5 bases at V and 7 bases at J, leaving 15 bases unmatched. DNA of the CDR3: TGTGCCAGCAGCCGAGGCTCTGGCGGACAGGGCGGTGAAGCTTTCTTT. Translated, it gives CASSRGSGGQGGEAFF.

This chain uses TRBV7-8 with TRBJ2-1; 7 bases fit TRBD1. CDR3 length: 15 residues. The germline gives CDR1 SGHVS, CDR2 FQNEAQ. V gave up 3 bases and J gave up 0 bases; unmatched junction bases: 2. The CDR3 coding sequence is TGTGCCAGCAGCTTGAGGGACAGCTCCTACAATGAGCAGTTCTTC. Translating gives CASSLRDSSYNEQFF. Full variable domain (remainder filled in from reference TRBV7-8 and TRBJ2-1): GAGVSQSPRYKVAKRGQDVALRCDPISGHVSLFWYQQALGQGPEFLTYFQNEAQLDKSGLPSDRFFAERPEGSVSTLKIQRTQQEDSAVYLCASSLRDSSYNEQFFGPGTRLTVL.

This sequence joins TRBV30 and TRBJ2-1; TRBD2 aligns across 8 bases. The CDR3 extends over 13 amino acids. Per the germline V gene, CDR1 is GTSNPN and CDR2 is SVGIG (reference sequence). V shed 4 bases and J 7 bases; nucleotides not matched to a gene: 6. The CDR3 sequence is CAWTGGARNEQFF. The CDR3 DNA sequence: TGTGCCTGGACCGGGGGGGCCAGAAATGAGCAGTTCTTC. The variable domain in full, completed from reference TRBV30 and TRBJ2-1, reads SQTIHQWPATLVQPVGSPLSLECTVEGTSNPNLYWYRQAAGRGLQLLFYSVGIGQISSEVPQNLSASRPQDRQFILSSKKLLLSDSGFYLCAWTGGARNEQFFGPGTRLTVL.

This clone was seen once. The chain uses TRBV30 and TRBJ2-6, with D hard to call. The V end was cut by 1 base, the J end by 2 bases, with 18 bases between. CDR1 and CDR2 (germline): GTSNPN, SVGIG (reference sequence). The CDR3 is made up of 18 amino acids. The CDR3 DNA reads as TGTGCCTGGAGTGACCCCCCGGGTTTTAGCACTGGGGCCAACGTCCTGACTTTC. Protein: CAWSDPPGFSTGANVLTF.

The CDR3 region is CASSRGGTEAFF. The CDR3 DNA follows: TGTGCCAGCAGCAGGGGGGGAACTGAAGCTTTCTTT. The J gene is TRBJ1-1, the V gene TRBV11-1; a weak D match, TRBD1 (6 bases). Trimming pared 5 bases from V and 5 bases from J, leaving 9 bases between. Per germline, CDR1 SGHAT and CDR2 FQDESV (reference sequence). This CDR3 is built from 12 residues.

The rearrangement joins TRBV7-2 to TRBJ1-1; no clear D. Per germline, CDR1 SGHTA and CDR2 FQGNSA. V lost 1 base, J lost 4 bases, and 10 bases lay in between. The length of the CDR3 is 14 residues. The CDR3 here is CASSLGALGTEAFF. DNA for the CDR3: TGTGCCAGCAGCTTAGGGGCGTTGGGCACTGAAGCTTTCTTT.

In DNA form, the CDR3 reads TGTGCCAGCAGTGGGACTAGCGGGGGGTACACAGATACGCAGTATTTT. The encoded protein is CASSGTSGGYTDTQYF. This chain links TRBV2 with TRBJ2-3, with 14 bases matching TRBD2. J gave up 2 bases and V 4 bases, and 2 bases lay outside the gene matches. CDR1 is SNHLY, CDR2 FYNNEI, per germline. The CDR3 extends over 16 amino acids.

The chain couples TRBV11-2 to TRBJ1-1; possibly TRBD1 for D (6 bases). Germline V lookup: CDR1 SGHAT, CDR2 FQNNGV. V was shortened by 1 base and J by 4 bases, with 16 bases between the two germline ends. The CDR3 runs 16 residues. Written as DNA, the CDR3 is TGTGCCAGCAGCTTAGCGACAGGACATCGGGTCACTGAAGCTTTCTTT. This sequence encodes CASSLATGHRVTEAFF.

The chain links TRBV6-5 to TRBJ1-4, with 8 bases identical to TRBD1. The CDR3 is 15 residues long. With V trimmed by 6 bases and J by 5 bases, 8 bases remained unmatched. Germline CDR1 is MNHEY and CDR2 is SVGAGI. CDR3 sequence reads: CASRDRASLNEKLFF. Here the CDR3 DNA reads TGTGCCAGCAGGGACAGGGCGAGCTTAAATGAAAAACTGTTTTTT.

The J gene is TRBJ1-4, the V gene TRBV19, with D perhaps TRBD1 (6 bases). CDR1 is LNHDA and CDR2 is SQIVND in the germline V gene (reference sequence). Trimming took 9 bases from V and 5 from J, leaving 10 bases between them. The CDR3 loop spans 12 amino acids. This CDR3 reads CASSDRNEKLFF. Here the CDR3 DNA reads TGTGCCAGCTCGGACAGAAATGAAAAACTGTTTTTT.

The rearrangement uses TRBV6-5 and TRBJ1-1; 7 nucleotides match TRBD1. The length of the CDR3 is 13 residues. CDR1 is MNHEY, CDR2 SVGAGI, per germline. The V and J ends lost 7 bases and 4 bases, in that order; junction bases with no gene match: 6. The CDR3 sequence is CASMLDRATEAFF. The DNA for the CDR3 is TGTGCCAGCATGCTAGACAGGGCCACTGAAGCTTTCTTT.

The chain employs TRBV19 and TRBJ1-5; no clear D. There are 15 residues in the CDR3. The V end lost 0 bases, the J end lost 5 bases, and 11 bases lay between the germline ends. Germline V lookup: CDR1 LNHDA, CDR2 SQIVND (reference sequence). In DNA, the CDR3 is TGTGCCAGTAGTATAGAGGGTTACGAGGATCAGCCCCAGCATTTT. Translated, it gives CASSIEGYEDQPQHF.

The rearrangement links TRBV5-6 to TRBJ1-1; 8 bases agree with TRBD1. With V trimmed by 5 bases and J by 0 bases, 9 bases remained unmatched. From germline, CDR1 is SGHDT and CDR2 YYEEEE. CDR3 size: 16 residues. The CDR3 bases are TGTGCCAGCAGAATCGACAGGGGAGCCATGAACACTGAAGCTTTCTTT. Amino acids: CASRIDRGAMNTEAFF.

The chain carries TRBV9 and TRBJ1-2; maybe TRBD1 (5 bases). Trimming removed 3 bases from V and 4 bases from J, with 13 bases in between. The CDR3 sequence is 14 residues long. The germline V gene encodes CDR1 SGDLS and CDR2 YYNGEE. CDR3 residues: CASSAAGRTYGYTF. CDR3 bases: TGTGCCAGCAGCGCAGCGGGGCGCACCTATGGCTACACCTTC.

This chain links TRBV5-1 with TRBJ1-2; unclear D gene. CDR1 is SGHRS and CDR2 is YFSETQ in the germline V gene. Between the trimmed V and J ends, which lost 4 bases and 9 bases, there was a span of 22 bases. The CDR3 spans 15 residues. The CDR3 region is CASSAQSLAPESYTF. Written as DNA, the CDR3 is TGCGCCAGCAGCGCCCAATCACTCGCGCCGGAGAGCTACACCTTC.

The chain links TRBV6-6 to TRBJ2-3; perhaps TRBD1 as D (5 bases). Looked up from germline, CDR1 is MNHNY and CDR2 is SVGAGI (reference sequence). The CDR3 spans 12 residues. The germline V and J ends were trimmed by 2 bases and 10 bases, with 10 bases remaining between them. DNA of the CDR3: TGTGCCAGCAGTTACGAGCAGGGTCCGCAGTATTTT. Protein sequence: CASSYEQGPQYF.

The CDR3 sequence: CASSPEMDRDYEQYF. CDR3 DNA: TGTGCCAGCAGCCCTGAGATGGACAGGGACTACGAGCAGTACTTC. This sequence joins TRBV7-2 and TRBJ2-7; 8 bases fit TRBD1. Trimming cost V 5 bases and J 3 bases; bases outside gene matches: 9. CDR3 length: 15 residues. Germline lookup yields CDR1 SGHTA and CDR2 FQGNSA.

The chain joins TRBV10-2 to TRBJ2-2; possible D gene TRBD2, 5 bases. The CDR3 is 12 residues long. V gave up 4 bases and J gave up 6 bases, with 6 bases separating them. Germline loops: CDR1 WSHSY, CDR2 SAAADI. For the CDR3, the DNA is TGCGCCAGCAGTGGAGGGCCCGGGGAGCTGTTTTTT. This codes for CASSGGPGELFF.

CDR3 sequence (DNA): TGTGCCAGCAGCTTAGGGGGGACTAGCGGGTACACAGATACGCAGTATTTT. This translates into CASSLGGTSGYTDTQYF. V usage is TRBV7-2 and J usage is TRBJ2-3; 12 bases align to TRBD2. Germline CDR1 SGHTA, CDR2 FQGNSA. J was trimmed by 2 bases and V by 1 base; bases with no gene match: 4. This CDR3 contains 17 residues.

This clone appeared a few times. The genes are TRBV5-1 and TRBJ2-2; maybe TRBD2 (6 bases). V was clipped by 0 bases and J by 0 bases, with 6 bases between them. Germline values: CDR1 SGHRS, CDR2 YFSETQ. CDR3 length equals 15 residues. CDR3 sequence: CASSLGGANTGELFF. CDR3 coding DNA: TGCGCCAGCAGCTTGGGGGGGGCGAACACCGGGGAGCTGTTTTTT. The full variable domain, rest sourced from reference TRBV5-1 and TRBJ2-2, is KAGVTQTPRYLIKTRGQQVTLSCSPISGHRSVSWYQQTPGQGLQFLFEYFSETQRNKGNFPGRFSGRQFSNSRSEMNVSTLELGDSALYLCASSLGGANTGELFFGEGSRLTVL.

In its sample, this clone was seen a few times. The gene calls are TRBV6-5 and TRBJ1-3; the D is unclear. Trimming stripped 4 bases from V and 0 bases from J, with 10 bases between. Looked up from germline, CDR1 is MNHEY and CDR2 is SVGAGI. This CDR3 region has 15 residues. The CDR3 DNA sequence: TGTGCCAGCAGTTCACTCGAGGGCTCTGGAAACACCATATATTTT. As protein: CASSSLEGSGNTIYF.

This clone was detected a few times. The V call is TRBV2, the J call TRBJ1-3, with TRBD1 matching 8 bases. CDR1 SNHLY and CDR2 FYNNEI come from the germline V gene. The ends lost 5 bases at V and 3 bases at J; junction bases unmatched: 6. The CDR3 runs 15 residues. CDR3 DNA: TGTGCCAGCAGTCTTACAGGGGGAGGTGGAAACACCATATATTTT. Protein product: CASSLTGGGGNTIYF.

The CDR3 DNA reads TGTGCCAGCAGCTTCTTTGGCCCTGGAAACACCATATATTTT. This gives the protein CASSFFGPGNTIYF. This chain joins TRBV5-4 and TRBJ1-3; no clear D. Per the germline V gene, CDR1 is SGHNT and CDR2 is YYREEE (reference sequence). Trimming pared 2 bases from V and 2 bases from J, leaving 8 bases between. The CDR3 runs to 14 residues. Using reference TRBV5-4 and TRBJ1-3 for the parts outside the CDR3, the full variable domain is ETGVTQSPTHLIKTRGQQVTLRCSSQSGHNTVSWYQQALGQGPQFIFQYYREEENGRGNFPPRFSGLQFPNYSSELNVNALELDDSALYLCASSFFGPGNTIYFGEGSWLTVV.

This clone was observed a single time. The chain joins TRBV19 to TRBJ1-1; 8 bases fit TRBD1. The CDR3 spans 15 residues. V shed 3 bases and J 0 bases; nucleotides not matched to a gene: 3. Germline loops: CDR1 LNHDA, CDR2 SQIVND (reference sequence). In DNA, the CDR3 is TGTGCCAGTAGTATTCGACAGGGGATGAACACTGAAGCTTTCTTT. This gives the protein CASSIRQGMNTEAFF.

The chain joins TRBV5-1 to TRBJ2-7; D may be TRBD2 (7 bases). V gave up 4 bases and J gave up 4 bases, with 15 bases separating them. This CDR3 is 14 amino acids long. Germline V gene sequence: CDR1 SGHRS, CDR2 YFSETQ. CDR3 nucleotides: TGCGCCAGCAGCCCTGGGGGGGCCGGGTACGAGCAGTACTTC. Translated: CASSPGGAGYEQYF.

This clone was seen a few times. V and J are TRBV5-6 and TRBJ1-5; no firm D call. V was cut by 4 bases and J by 6 bases, with 11 bases left in between. The CDR3 length is 13 residues. Germline values: CDR1 SGHDT, CDR2 YYEEEE. The CDR3 DNA follows: TGTGCCAGCAGCGTTGGCCGGGTTCAGCCCCAGCATTTT. As protein: CASSVGRVQPQHF.